A selection of T cell receptor beta chains follows, all from one sample in a study of shared clonotypes between healthy human individuals. The repertoire was sequenced with immunoSEQ multiplex PCR; TCRdb's copy has only in-frame clones and lacks some. The sample lists about 820,000 clones; 80% to 95% were seen once. Material: naive CD8+ T cells sorted from blood. These receptors all come from a man aged 30-40 years in good health. The CDR3 runs from the conserved cysteine through the conserved F or W. Fields, in order: CDR3 DNA, CDR3 protein, clone size, J gene, D gene, V gene. D genes are given only for firm matches. Clone sizes are given selectively: once, few, many, or a class where the clone is expanded.

CDR3nt: TGTGCCAGCAGCTTAGGGACTAGCGGCACAGATACGCAGTATTTT
CDR3aa: CASSLGTSGTDTQYF
abundance: .
j_gene: TRBJ2-3
d_gene: TRBD2
v_gene: TRBV7-9

CDR3nt: TGTGCCACCAGCAGAGATGGGACAGGGAACAATGAGCAGTTCTTC
CDR3aa: CATSRDGTGNNEQFF
abundance: .
j_gene: TRBJ2-1
d_gene: TRBD1
v_gene: TRBV15

CDR3nt: TGTGCCAGCAGCGCCGGACAGACAAAAACAACTAATGAAAAACTGTTTTTT
CDR3aa: CASSAGQTKTTNEKLFF
abundance: .
j_gene: TRBJ1-4
d_gene: .
v_gene: TRBV7-3

CDR3nt: TGTGCCAGCAGCCAATTCCTTACAGGGGAAGGAAACACCATATATTTT
CDR3aa: CASSQFLTGEGNTIYF
abundance: .
j_gene: TRBJ1-3
d_gene: TRBD1
v_gene: TRBV14

CDR3nt: TGTGCCAGCAGCAAAATTGGAACTAGCGGGAGTATCCGTCCCTACGAGCAGTACTTC
CDR3aa: CASSKIGTSGSIRPYEQYF
abundance: .
j_gene: TRBJ2-7
d_gene: TRBD2
v_gene: TRBV7-9

CDR3nt: TGTGCCAGCAGCGGCAGGGCGGGCGGGGAGCTGTTTTTT
CDR3aa: CASSGRAGGELFF
abundance: .
j_gene: TRBJ2-2
d_gene: .
v_gene: TRBV9

CDR3nt: TGTGCCAGCGCCGTGACAGGTTGGGGTGCAGATACGCAGTATTTT
CDR3aa: CASAVTGWGADTQYF
abundance: few
j_gene: TRBJ2-3
d_gene: .
v_gene: TRBV19

CDR3nt: TGCAGCGGGTGGTGGGAGAGAGCAGATACGCAGTATTTT
CDR3aa: CSGWWERADTQYF
abundance: .
j_gene: TRBJ2-3
d_gene: .
v_gene: TRBV29-1

CDR3nt: TGTGCCAGTATCAAGTCCGGGGAGCTGTTTTTT
CDR3aa: CASIKSGELFF
abundance: .
j_gene: TRBJ2-2
d_gene: .
v_gene: TRBV2

CDR3nt: TGTGCCAGCAGCGCAGGAAGGAGCGGGAGGTATACAGATACGCAGTATTTT
CDR3aa: CASSAGRSGRYTDTQYF
abundance: .
j_gene: TRBJ2-3
d_gene: TRBD2
v_gene: TRBV11-2

CDR3nt: TGTGCCAGCAGCCGCCTTGAGGACACCCTGGGGAATGAGCAGTTCTTC
CDR3aa: CASSRLEDTLGNEQFF
abundance: .
j_gene: TRBJ2-1
d_gene: .
v_gene: TRBV14

CDR3nt: TGTGCCAGCAGTCCTCGGGACTTAAGCTCCTACAATGAGCAGTTCTTC
CDR3aa: CASSPRDLSSYNEQFF
abundance: .
j_gene: TRBJ2-1
d_gene: .
v_gene: TRBV27

CDR3nt: TGCGCCAGCAGCCAAGGCCTGGGACAGGCCAACAATGAGCAGTTCTTC
CDR3aa: CASSQGLGQANNEQFF
abundance: .
j_gene: TRBJ2-1
d_gene: TRBD1
v_gene: TRBV4-1

CDR3nt: TGTGCCAGCAGTAACAGACTACATAACAATGAGCAGTTCTTC
CDR3aa: CASSNRLHNNEQFF
abundance: .
j_gene: TRBJ2-1
d_gene: .
v_gene: TRBV27

CDR3nt: TGTGCCAGCAGCCAAAGACGGGGGGGTAACACTGAAGCTTTCTTT
CDR3aa: CASSQRRGGNTEAFF
abundance: .
j_gene: TRBJ1-1
d_gene: .
v_gene: TRBV7-9

CDR3nt: TGCAGTGCCTGGAGTTTGAATGAGCAGTTCTTC
CDR3aa: CSAWSLNEQFF
abundance: .
j_gene: TRBJ2-1
d_gene: .
v_gene: TRBV20-1

CDR3nt: TGTGCCAGCAGTGACCGACCCTATCCCGGATCCGGGTACAATGAGCAGTTCTTC
CDR3aa: CASSDRPYPGSGYNEQFF
abundance: .
j_gene: TRBJ2-1
d_gene: .
v_gene: TRBV6-1

CDR3nt: TGTGCTAGTGGTCCGGGGGAGGAGCGGGACCAAGAGACCCAGTACTTC
CDR3aa: CASGPGEERDQETQYF
abundance: once
j_gene: TRBJ2-5
d_gene: .
v_gene: TRBV12-5

CDR3nt: TGTGCCAGCAGCGCGACCGGGACAGGGGTAAATCAGCCCCAGCATTTT
CDR3aa: CASSATGTGVNQPQHF
abundance: .
j_gene: TRBJ1-5
d_gene: TRBD1
v_gene: TRBV7-2

CDR3nt: TGTGCCAGCAGTCCAAACCCCCTCCGGTGGAGCCAAGACTACGAGCAGTACTTC
CDR3aa: CASSPNPLRWSQDYEQYF
abundance: .
j_gene: TRBJ2-7
d_gene: .
v_gene: TRBV28

CDR3nt: TGTGCCAGCAGCGGTAATAGCAATCAGCCCCAGCATTTT
CDR3aa: CASSGNSNQPQHF
abundance: .
j_gene: TRBJ1-5
d_gene: .
v_gene: TRBV7-3

CDR3nt: TGTGCCAGCAGCTCTGGTTTAGCGGGAATTGAGACCCAGTACTTC
CDR3aa: CASSSGLAGIETQYF
abundance: .
j_gene: TRBJ2-5
d_gene: TRBD2
v_gene: TRBV7-9

CDR3nt: TGTGCCAGCAGCCAGGGTCCCGGGTTCAACAACGGGGAGCTGTTTTTT
CDR3aa: CASSQGPGFNNGELFF
abundance: .
j_gene: TRBJ2-2
d_gene: .
v_gene: TRBV7-3

CDR3nt: TGTGCCAGCAGTCCCTCCCTAGGACTGGGGCAATCCTACGAGCAGTACTTC
CDR3aa: CASSPSLGLGQSYEQYF
abundance: once
j_gene: TRBJ2-7
d_gene: .
v_gene: TRBV28

CDR3nt: TGTGCCAGCAGCTCGGACCACCGGACTAACAAAAACATTCAGTACTTC
CDR3aa: CASSSDHRTNKNIQYF
abundance: .
j_gene: TRBJ2-4
d_gene: .
v_gene: TRBV11-2

CDR3nt: TGTGCCAGCAGTTTTTCCGGCAGGGGTTCCTACGAGCAGTACTTC
CDR3aa: CASSFSGRGSYEQYF
abundance: .
j_gene: TRBJ2-7
d_gene: .
v_gene: TRBV28

CDR3nt: TGTGCCAGCAGCTTAGGAGCAGGGGGCACAAGCACAGATACGCAGTATTTT
CDR3aa: CASSLGAGGTSTDTQYF
abundance: .
j_gene: TRBJ2-3
d_gene: TRBD1
v_gene: TRBV7-8

CDR3nt: TGTGCCAGCAGTGTCCCAGACAACCAAGAGACCCAGTACTTC
CDR3aa: CASSVPDNQETQYF
abundance: .
j_gene: TRBJ2-5
d_gene: .
v_gene: TRBV2

CDR3nt: TGTGCCAGCAGTACGTGGACAGGCTCCTACAATGAGCAGTTCTTC
CDR3aa: CASSTWTGSYNEQFF
abundance: .
j_gene: TRBJ2-1
d_gene: TRBD1
v_gene: TRBV28

CDR3nt: TGTGCCAGCAGCTATATACCGCCGACTAGCGGGAGGTCGTCCTACGAGCAGTACTTC
CDR3aa: CASSYIPPTSGRSSYEQYF
abundance: .
j_gene: TRBJ2-7
d_gene: TRBD2
v_gene: TRBV5-4

CDR3nt: TGTGCCAGCAGTGGCTTTCGGGCTCCCGAGCCTGGAAACACCATATATTTT
CDR3aa: CASSGFRAPEPGNTIYF
abundance: once
j_gene: TRBJ1-3
d_gene: .
v_gene: TRBV2

CDR3nt: TGCGCCAGCAGCCCTACAAGACTCTCACTAGCCAAAAACATTCAGTACTTC
CDR3aa: CASSPTRLSLAKNIQYF
abundance: .
j_gene: TRBJ2-4
d_gene: .
v_gene: TRBV4-3

CDR3nt: TGTGCCAGCAGTCCCGACATACGCGTGGATACGCAGTATTTT
CDR3aa: CASSPDIRVDTQYF
abundance: .
j_gene: TRBJ2-3
d_gene: .
v_gene: TRBV6-5

CDR3nt: TGTGCCAGCAGTGTGGAGTCTAGCGGGAGTATTTCGGGGGAGCAGTACTTC
CDR3aa: CASSVESSGSISGEQYF
abundance: .
j_gene: TRBJ2-7
d_gene: TRBD2
v_gene: TRBV2

CDR3nt: TGTGCCAGCAGCTTAGCTGGACAGGGGTTGGACGAGCAGTACTTC
CDR3aa: CASSLAGQGLDEQYF
abundance: .
j_gene: TRBJ2-7
d_gene: TRBD1
v_gene: TRBV7-9

CDR3nt: TGTGCCAGAATTACAGAAGAGCGGAGCAAGGTCTTC
CDR3aa: CARITEERSKVF
abundance: .
j_gene: TRBJ2-1
d_gene: .
v_gene: TRBV2

CDR3nt: TGTGCCACCAGCTCCCCGGGAGACAGGGTTCCCTACGAGCAGTACTTC
CDR3aa: CATSSPGDRVPYEQYF
abundance: .
j_gene: TRBJ2-7
d_gene: .
v_gene: TRBV15

CDR3nt: TGTGCCAGTAGTCAGGGGAGCGGTATCTCCTACGAGCAGTACTTC
CDR3aa: CASSQGSGISYEQYF
abundance: .
j_gene: TRBJ2-7
d_gene: .
v_gene: TRBV19

CDR3nt: TGTGCCAGCAGCTCCCGAGGGGACAGGGAGGCCTACGAGCAGTACTTC
CDR3aa: CASSSRGDREAYEQYF
abundance: .
j_gene: TRBJ2-7
d_gene: TRBD1
v_gene: TRBV7-9

CDR3nt: TGTGCCAGCAGTACAGGGGGCGCGCAGCCCCAGCATTTT
CDR3aa: CASSTGGAQPQHF
abundance: .
j_gene: TRBJ1-5
d_gene: TRBD1
v_gene: TRBV28

CDR3nt: TGCAGCGTTGCCGGGAGTGAAGTTACGAGCTACGAGCAGTACTTC
CDR3aa: CSVAGSEVTSYEQYF
abundance: .
j_gene: TRBJ2-7
d_gene: .
v_gene: TRBV29-1

CDR3nt: TGTGCCAGCAGCTTGGGAGGGGGTACGGCTTTCTTT
CDR3aa: CASSLGGGTAFF
abundance: once
j_gene: TRBJ1-1
d_gene: .
v_gene: TRBV13

CDR3nt: TGTGCCAGCAGTCACGGTGAAGATGGCTACACCTTC
CDR3aa: CASSHGEDGYTF
abundance: .
j_gene: TRBJ1-2
d_gene: .
v_gene: TRBV6-5

CDR3nt: TGTGCCAGCAGTCTTACGGCGGAAACGAACACAGATACGCAGTATTTT
CDR3aa: CASSLTAETNTDTQYF
abundance: .
j_gene: TRBJ2-3
d_gene: .
v_gene: TRBV4-2

CDR3nt: TGTGCCAGCAGCTTAATCCGGGGAGGGGACACTGAAGCTTTCTTT
CDR3aa: CASSLIRGGDTEAFF
abundance: once
j_gene: TRBJ1-1
d_gene: .
v_gene: TRBV7-9

CDR3nt: TGTGCCAGCAGCTCCCCCCAGTCCTGGGAGCAGTACTTC
CDR3aa: CASSSPQSWEQYF
abundance: .
j_gene: TRBJ2-7
d_gene: .
v_gene: TRBV11-2

CDR3nt: TGTGCCAGCAGTTTCACGTACAGGGAGGGGGACACTGAAGCTTTCTTT
CDR3aa: CASSFTYREGDTEAFF
abundance: .
j_gene: TRBJ1-1
d_gene: .
v_gene: TRBV27

CDR3nt: TGTGCCAGCAGTGACCCGGACAGTGTTTCAGCAGATACGCAGTATTTT
CDR3aa: CASSDPDSVSADTQYF
abundance: .
j_gene: TRBJ2-3
d_gene: .
v_gene: TRBV25-1

CDR3nt: TGTGCCAGCAGCTTAGAGGGAAACAATGAGCAGTTCTTC
CDR3aa: CASSLEGNNEQFF
abundance: .
j_gene: TRBJ2-1
d_gene: .
v_gene: TRBV13

CDR3nt: TGTGCCAGCAGTGATAGGTCTTACCAATTCTTT
CDR3aa: CASSDRSYQFF
abundance: few
j_gene: TRBJ1-1
d_gene: .
v_gene: TRBV2

CDR3nt: TGTGCCACCAGCAGAGATAGAGCAGGGTCAGATACGCAGTATTTT
CDR3aa: CATSRDRAGSDTQYF
abundance: .
j_gene: TRBJ2-3
d_gene: .
v_gene: TRBV15

CDR3nt: TGTGCCTGGAGTCACTCATTCTCCTACGAGCAGTACTTC
CDR3aa: CAWSHSFSYEQYF
abundance: .
j_gene: TRBJ2-7
d_gene: .
v_gene: TRBV30

CDR3nt: TGTGCCAGCAGTTTATTTAGCTTCGGCTCCTACGAGCAGTACTTC
CDR3aa: CASSLFSFGSYEQYF
abundance: few
j_gene: TRBJ2-7
d_gene: .
v_gene: TRBV28

CDR3nt: TGCGCCAGCGCCTACAGGGGGCAGAACACTGAAGCTTTCTTT
CDR3aa: CASAYRGQNTEAFF
abundance: .
j_gene: TRBJ1-1
d_gene: TRBD1
v_gene: TRBV5-1

CDR3nt: TGTGCCACCGCAGGGGCCTCCTACAATGAGCAGTTCTTC
CDR3aa: CATAGASYNEQFF
abundance: .
j_gene: TRBJ2-1
d_gene: .
v_gene: TRBV11-2